Following are 2 T cell receptor beta chains from one sample sequenced in a study of neurological immune-mediated disorders. In TCRdb, the 5' RACE reads were re-called with MiXCR into one record per CDR3 protein. The sample holds 85,000 to 100,000 distinct CDR3 sequences, around 3.4% seen once. Specimen: PBMCs. These receptors originate from a woman aged 18-30 years with multiple sclerosis.

This clonotype has ten or more counts. The chain employs TRBV12-3 or TRBV12-4 and TRBJ1-4; 10 nucleotides line up with TRBD1. Trimming cost V 4 bases and J 10 bases; bases outside gene matches: 18. CDR3 length: 18 amino acids. CDR3: CASSYRTGGSRPQGKLFF. CDR3 DNA sequence: TGTGCCAGCAGTTATCGGACAGGGGGTTCAAGGCCTCAAGGAAAACTGTTTTTT.

This clonotype has a count of ten or more. This chain uses TRBV5-1 with TRBJ1-2; D gene ambiguous. Germline assignment: CDR1 SGHRS and CDR2 YFSETQ. Deletions cut 0 bases from V and 2 bases from J, with 8 bases between. This CDR3 has 14 residues. CDR3 coding DNA: TGCGCCAGCAGCTTGGCTGGAGAAAACTATGGCTACACCTTC. Encoded protein: CASSLAGENYGYTF.